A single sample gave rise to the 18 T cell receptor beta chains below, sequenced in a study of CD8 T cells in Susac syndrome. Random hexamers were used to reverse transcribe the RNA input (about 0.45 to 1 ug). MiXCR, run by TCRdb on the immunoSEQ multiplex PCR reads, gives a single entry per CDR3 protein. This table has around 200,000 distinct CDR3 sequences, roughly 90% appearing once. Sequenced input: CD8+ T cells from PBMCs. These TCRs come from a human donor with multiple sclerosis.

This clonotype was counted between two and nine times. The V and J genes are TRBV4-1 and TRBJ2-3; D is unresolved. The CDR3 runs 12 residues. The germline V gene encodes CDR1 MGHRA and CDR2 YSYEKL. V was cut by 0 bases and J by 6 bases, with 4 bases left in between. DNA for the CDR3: TGCGCCAGCAGCCAAGATGGCGATACGCAGTATTTT. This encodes CASSQDGDTQYF.

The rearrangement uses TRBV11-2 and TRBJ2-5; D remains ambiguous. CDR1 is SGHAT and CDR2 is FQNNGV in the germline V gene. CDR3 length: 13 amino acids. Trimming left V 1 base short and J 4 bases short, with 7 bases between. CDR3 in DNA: TGTGCCAGCAGCTTAGTGATGGTAGAGACCCAGTACTTC. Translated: CASSLVMVETQYF.

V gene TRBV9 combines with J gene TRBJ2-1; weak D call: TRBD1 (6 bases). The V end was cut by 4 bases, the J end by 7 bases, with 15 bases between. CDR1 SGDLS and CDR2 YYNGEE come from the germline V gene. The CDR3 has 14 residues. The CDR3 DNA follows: TGTGCCAGCAGCTCAGGGGCGACTAATAATGAGCAGTTCTTC. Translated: CASSSGATNNEQFF.

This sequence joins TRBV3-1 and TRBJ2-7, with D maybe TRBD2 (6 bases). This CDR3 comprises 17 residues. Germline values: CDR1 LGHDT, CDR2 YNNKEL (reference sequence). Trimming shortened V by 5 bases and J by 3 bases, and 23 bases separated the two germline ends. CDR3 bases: TGTGCCAGCAGCACTACGACCGGCGGGAATGTTTACTACGAGCAGTACTTC. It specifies CASSTTTGGNVYYEQYF.

CDR3 DNA: TGTGCCAGCAGAGGGGGCTCCTACGAGCAGTACTTC. This codes for CASRGGSYEQYF. The V call is TRBV3-1, the J call TRBJ2-7; maybe TRBD1 (6 bases). Trimming took 6 bases from V and 0 from J, leaving 6 bases between them. CDR3 length: 12 residues. Germline-derived CDR1 and CDR2 are LGHDT and YNNKEL (reference sequence).

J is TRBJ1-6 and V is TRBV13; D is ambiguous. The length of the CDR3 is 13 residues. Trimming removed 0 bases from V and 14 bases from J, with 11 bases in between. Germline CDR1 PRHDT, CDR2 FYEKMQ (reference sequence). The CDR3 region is CASSLGVDVALHF. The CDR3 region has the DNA TGTGCCAGCAGCTTAGGTGTGGACGTGGCCCTCCACTTT.

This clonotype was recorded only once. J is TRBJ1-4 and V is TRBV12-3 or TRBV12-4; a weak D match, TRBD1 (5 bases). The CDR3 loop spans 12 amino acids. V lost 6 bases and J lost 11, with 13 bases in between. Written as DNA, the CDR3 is TGTGCCAGCAGCCATGGGACGGCTAAACTGTTTTTT. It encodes CASSHGTAKLFF.

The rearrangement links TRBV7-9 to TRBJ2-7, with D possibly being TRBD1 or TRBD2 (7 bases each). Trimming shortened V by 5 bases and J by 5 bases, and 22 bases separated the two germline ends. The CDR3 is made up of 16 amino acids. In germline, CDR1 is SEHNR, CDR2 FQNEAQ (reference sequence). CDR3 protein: CASSPWRAGGRDEQYF. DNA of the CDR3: TGTGCCAGCAGCCCCTGGAGGGCAGGGGGGAGGGACGAGCAGTACTTC.

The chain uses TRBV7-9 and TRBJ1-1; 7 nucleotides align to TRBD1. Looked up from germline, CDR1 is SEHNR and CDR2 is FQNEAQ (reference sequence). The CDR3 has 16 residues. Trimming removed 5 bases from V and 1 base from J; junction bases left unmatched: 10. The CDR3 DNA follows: TGTGCCAGCAGCCCACTAAGGACAGGCCCGAACACTGAAGCTTTCTTT. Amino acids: CASSPLRTGPNTEAFF. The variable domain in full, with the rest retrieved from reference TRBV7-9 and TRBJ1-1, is DTGVSQNPRHKITKRGQNVTFRCDPISEHNRLYWYRQTLGQGPEFLTYFQNEAQLEKSRLLSDRFSAERPKGSFSTLEIQRTEQGDSAMYLCASSPLRTGPNTEAFFGQGTRLTVV.

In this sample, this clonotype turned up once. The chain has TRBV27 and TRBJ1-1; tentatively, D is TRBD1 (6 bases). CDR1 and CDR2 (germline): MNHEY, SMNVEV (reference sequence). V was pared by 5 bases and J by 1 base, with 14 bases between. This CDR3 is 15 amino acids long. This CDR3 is CASSGGYRENTEAFF. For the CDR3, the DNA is TGTGCCAGCAGTGGGGGTTACAGGGAGAACACTGAAGCTTTCTTT.

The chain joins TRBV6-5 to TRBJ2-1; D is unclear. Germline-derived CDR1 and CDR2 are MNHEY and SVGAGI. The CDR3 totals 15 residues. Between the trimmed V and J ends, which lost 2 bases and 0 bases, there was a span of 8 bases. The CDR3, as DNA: TGTGCCAGCAGTTACCGGCCAGTCTCCTACAATGAGCAGTTCTTC. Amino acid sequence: CASSYRPVSYNEQFF.

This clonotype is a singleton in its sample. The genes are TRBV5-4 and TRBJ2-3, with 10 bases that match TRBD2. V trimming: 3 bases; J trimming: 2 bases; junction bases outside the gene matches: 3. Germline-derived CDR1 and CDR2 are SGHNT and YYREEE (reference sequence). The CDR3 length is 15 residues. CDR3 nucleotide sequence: TGTGCCAGCAGCTACGGGACTAGCGACACAGATACGCAGTATTTT. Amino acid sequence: CASSYGTSDTDTQYF.

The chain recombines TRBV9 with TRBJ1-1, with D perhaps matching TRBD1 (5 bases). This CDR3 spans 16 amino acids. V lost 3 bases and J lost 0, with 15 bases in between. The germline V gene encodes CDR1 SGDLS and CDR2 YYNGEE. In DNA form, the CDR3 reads TGTGCCAGCAGCGCCCAGGGTGATAGCATGAACACTGAAGCTTTCTTT. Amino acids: CASSAQGDSMNTEAFF.

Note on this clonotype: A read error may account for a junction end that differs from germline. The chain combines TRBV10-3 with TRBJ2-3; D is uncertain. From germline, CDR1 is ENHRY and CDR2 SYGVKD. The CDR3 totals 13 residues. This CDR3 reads CAISEVVVDMQYF. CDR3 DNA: TGTGCCATCAGTGAGGTGGTAGTCGATATGCAGTATTTT.

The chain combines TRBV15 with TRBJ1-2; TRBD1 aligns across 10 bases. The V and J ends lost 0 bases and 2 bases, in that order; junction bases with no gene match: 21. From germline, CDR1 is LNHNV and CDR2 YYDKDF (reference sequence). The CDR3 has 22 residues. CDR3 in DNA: TGTGCCACCAGCAGAGATCGAATCGGCCTTCCGTCAGGACAGGGGGAGAACTATGGCTACACCTTC. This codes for CATSRDRIGLPSGQGENYGYTF.

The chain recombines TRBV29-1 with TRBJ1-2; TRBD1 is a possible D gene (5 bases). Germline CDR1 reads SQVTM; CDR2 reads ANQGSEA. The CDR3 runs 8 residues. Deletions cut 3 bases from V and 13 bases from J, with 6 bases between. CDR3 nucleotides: TGCAGCGTTGAGGGGGGCACCTTC. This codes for CSVEGGTF.

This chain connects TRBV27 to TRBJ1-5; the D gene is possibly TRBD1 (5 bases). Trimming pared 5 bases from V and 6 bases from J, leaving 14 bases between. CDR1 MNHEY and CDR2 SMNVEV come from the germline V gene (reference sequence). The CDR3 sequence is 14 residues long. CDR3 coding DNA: TGTGCCAGCAGTAGTACAGGTCCTCTTCAGCCCCAGCATTTT. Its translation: CASSSTGPLQPQHF.

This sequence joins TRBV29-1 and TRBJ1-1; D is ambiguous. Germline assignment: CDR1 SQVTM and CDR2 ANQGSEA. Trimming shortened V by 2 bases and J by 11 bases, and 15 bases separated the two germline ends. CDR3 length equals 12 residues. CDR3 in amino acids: CSVELDSVGAFF. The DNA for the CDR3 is TGCAGCGTTGAATTGGACTCGGTCGGGGCTTTCTTT.